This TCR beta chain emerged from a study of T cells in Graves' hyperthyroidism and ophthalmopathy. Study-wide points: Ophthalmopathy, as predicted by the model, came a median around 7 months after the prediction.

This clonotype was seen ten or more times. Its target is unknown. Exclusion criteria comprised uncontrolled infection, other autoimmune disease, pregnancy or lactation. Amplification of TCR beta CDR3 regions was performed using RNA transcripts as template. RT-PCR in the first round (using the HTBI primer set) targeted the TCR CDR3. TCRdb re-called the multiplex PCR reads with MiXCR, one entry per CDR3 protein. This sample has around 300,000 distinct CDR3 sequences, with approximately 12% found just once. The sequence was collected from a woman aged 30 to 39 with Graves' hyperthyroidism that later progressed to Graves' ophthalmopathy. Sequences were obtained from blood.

This CDR3 is CAWSKPRYVAGEQETQYF. Here the CDR3 DNA reads TGTGCCTGGAGTAAACCCCGTTATGTCGCGGGAGAGCAAGAGACCCAGTACTTC. The V gene is TRBV30, the J gene TRBJ2-5; TRBD2 matches at 7 bases. The V segment lost 2 bases and the J segment 2 bases; nucleotides outside the gene matches: 17. The CDR3 sequence is 18 residues long. Germline V gene lookup returns CDR1 GTSNPN and CDR2 SVGIG (reference sequence).